This entry concerns a single TCR beta chain. Its antigen is not identified. These data are taken from a study of identical twins. TCRdb reprocessed the 5' RACE reads via MiXCR and lists one record per CDR3 protein. The sample includes 450,000 or so distinct CDR3 sequences, roughly an eighth of them seen just once. Germline V CDR1 and CDR2: MNHNS, SASEGT. The length of the CDR3 is 16 residues. V lost 5 bases, J lost 4 bases, and 8 bases stayed unmatched. Study-level findings and limits: Findings came from cross-sectional statistics, without long-term follow-up of donors. For cord blood, abundant beta clonotypes had fewer insertions, unlike memory repertoires, which showed none.

These data were also reused for a study on yellow fever vaccine responses in identical twins.

The sequenced material came from CD4+ T cells sorted from blood. The chain couples TRBV6-1 to TRBJ2-2, with 9 nucleotides matching TRBD1. This TCR was sampled from a woman under 30 in good health. This CDR3 reads CASSQSGTGPTGELFF. For the CDR3, the DNA is TGTGCCAGCAGTCAAAGCGGGACAGGGCCCACCGGGGAGCTGTTTTTT.